The 20 T cell receptor beta chains given below trace back to one sample, sequenced in a study of T cell repertoires in cytomegalovirus infection. Which antigens these TCRs recognize remains unknown. TCRdb itself ran the reads through MiXCR, one entry per CDR3 protein. This sample has about 770,000 distinct CDR3 sequences, with about 27% found just once. The sample was cultured CD8+ T cells from PBMCs, taken from culture after CMV antigen stimulation. Receptors originate from a human donor in good health (CMV status not recorded). Some clones in this sample may be carry-over from other donors' samples.

This clonotype came up once. V gene TRBV15 combines with J gene TRBJ2-1; no definite D call. CDR3 length: 15 residues. The germline gives CDR1 LNHNV, CDR2 YYDKDF (reference sequence). Between the trimmed V and J ends, which lost 3 bases and 5 bases, there was a span of 14 bases. The CDR3 DNA reads TGTGCCACCAGCAGTCCCGGCCAGTTAAACAATGAGCAGTTCTTC. As protein: CATSSPGQLNNEQFF.

This clonotype was counted a few times. CDR3: CASTTTGGSNQPQHF. The CDR3 DNA reads as TGTGCCAGCACCACGACAGGGGGGAGCAATCAGCCCCAGCATTTT. The rearrangement joins TRBV12-3 or TRBV12-4 to TRBJ1-5, with 9 bases identical to TRBD1. The CDR3 contains 15 residues. Trimming removed 7 bases from V and 1 base from J; junction bases left unmatched: 5.

The V gene is TRBV28, the J gene TRBJ2-3, with TRBD2 matching 7 bases. There are 16 residues in the CDR3. The V and J ends lost 4 bases and 2 bases, in that order; junction bases with no gene match: 9. Germline CDR1 reads MDHEN; CDR2 reads SYDVKM. Written as DNA, the CDR3 is TGTGCCAGCAGTTCACGCTGGGACTATTCCACAGATACGCAGTATTTT. Its protein is CASSSRWDYSTDTQYF.

This clonotype occurred a few times. The chain recombines TRBV27 with TRBJ1-2; perhaps TRBD1 as D (6 bases). The CDR3 loop spans 15 amino acids. Germline-derived CDR1 and CDR2 are MNHEY and SMNVEV (reference sequence). The V and J ends lost 0 bases and 5 bases respectively, with 13 bases between them. The CDR3 nucleotides are TGTGCCAGCAGTTTATCGATACAGGGAGGGTATGGCTACACCTTC. Translated: CASSLSIQGGYGYTF.

The rearrangement links TRBV10-3 to TRBJ2-1; TRBD2 aligns across 8 bases. J lost 4 bases, V lost 8 bases, and 13 bases had no gene match. Germline CDR1 reads ENHRY; CDR2 reads SYGVKD. The CDR3 runs to 16 residues. CDR3 in amino acids: CAIGASGGVPYNEQFF. CDR3 DNA: TGTGCCATCGGGGCAAGCGGGGGTGTACCTTACAATGAGCAGTTCTTC.

On this clonotype itself: A much larger clonotype is one base distant, so this may be a read error. V gene TRBV7-9 combines with J gene TRBJ1-5, with D perhaps matching TRBD1 (6 bases). CDR3 size: 15 residues. Per the germline V gene, CDR1 is SEHNR and CDR2 is FQNEAQ (reference sequence). V lost 1 base and J 11 bases, leaving 18 bases between the germline ends. The CDR3 region has the DNA TGTGCCAGCAGCTTAGGGACAGCCCCGCCGATGGCCCAGCATTTT. This translates into CASSLGTAPPMAQHF.

The chain is built from TRBV7-9 and TRBJ1-2, with 8 bases that match TRBD1. The ends lost 1 base at V and 4 bases at J; junction bases unmatched: 8. This CDR3 region has 16 residues. Germline lookup yields CDR1 SEHNR and CDR2 FQNEAQ (reference sequence). This CDR3 is CASSLGPGQGAYGYTF. In nucleotides, the CDR3 is TGTGCCAGCAGCTTAGGCCCGGGGCAGGGGGCCTATGGCTACACCTTC.

This chain joins TRBV18 and TRBJ1-1, with a weak D call TRBD1 (5 bases). The CDR3 runs to 13 residues. V was shortened by 2 bases and J by 6 bases, with 10 bases between the two germline ends. Germline CDR1 reads KGHSH; CDR2 reads LQKENI. The CDR3 DNA follows: TGTGCCAGCTCACCATGGGACGTCTCTGAAGCTTTCTTT. Its protein is CASSPWDVSEAFF.

This clonotype was picked up a small number of times. The chain couples TRBV6-2 or TRBV6-3 to TRBJ2-7, with TRBD2 matching over 8 bases. This CDR3 region has 18 residues. The germline V gene has CDR1 MNHEY and CDR2 SVGEGT. J gave up 2 bases and V 0 bases, and 12 bases lay outside the gene matches. The DNA for the CDR3 is TGTGCCAGCAGTTACTCCTCCAGCGGGGGAAAGGGAACCTACGAGCAGTACGTC. Protein sequence: CASSYSSSGGKGTYEQYV.

This clonotype was seen a handful of times. The V and J genes are TRBV28 and TRBJ2-1, with no clear D. Germline assignment: CDR1 MDHEN and CDR2 SYDVKM. The CDR3 length is 13 residues. V dropped 4 bases and J dropped 8 bases, with 12 bases sitting between them. The CDR3 region has the DNA TGTGCCAGCAGTTCTCCGCAAGGCGATGAGCAGTTCTTC. It encodes CASSSPQGDEQFF.

The V gene is TRBV4-1, the J gene TRBJ2-1, with 10 nucleotides matching TRBD2. This CDR3 region has 15 residues. CDR1 is MGHRA and CDR2 is YSYEKL in the germline V gene. V was pared by 3 bases and J by 5 bases, with 4 bases of the junction left unmatched. CDR3 DNA sequence: TGCGCCAGCAGCCACCCGGGACTAGCGAACAATGAGCAGTTCTTC. This sequence encodes CASSHPGLANNEQFF.

This clonotype was observed many times. The V call is TRBV6-2 or TRBV6-3, the J call TRBJ2-5; D uncertain. This CDR3 region has 12 residues. In germline, CDR1 is MNHEY, CDR2 SVGEGT. V was shortened by 0 bases and J by 5 bases, with 4 bases between the two germline ends. CDR3 residues: CASSYSMETQYF. The CDR3 DNA sequence: TGTGCCAGCAGTTACTCGATGGAGACCCAGTACTTC.

V and J are TRBV19 and TRBJ1-5; D is perhaps TRBD1 (5 bases). The length of the CDR3 is 14 residues. Trimming left V 7 bases short and J 7 bases short, with 17 bases between. The germline CDR1 and CDR2 sequences are LNHDA and SQIVND (reference sequence). CDR3 bases: TGTGCCAGTACTTCGACAGCGAACAACCAGCCCCAGCATTTT. It yields the protein CASTSTANNQPQHF. Supplemented by reference TRBV19 and TRBJ1-5, the full variable domain reads DGGITQSPKYLFRKEGQNVTLSCEQNLNHDAMYWYRQDPGQGLRLIYYSQIVNDFQKGDIAEGYSVSREKKESFPLTVTSAQKNPTAFYLCASTSTANNQPQHFGDGTRLSIL.

This sequence joins TRBV2 and TRBJ2-7; perhaps TRBD1 as D (5 bases). This CDR3 has 13 amino acids. The germline CDR1 and CDR2 sequences are SNHLY and FYNNEI. The V end was cut by 7 bases, the J end by 4 bases, with 14 bases between. The CDR3 DNA follows: TGTGCCAGCATAACCAGGGTTCGGTACGAGCAGTACTTC. Encoded protein: CASITRVRYEQYF.

The V call is TRBV7-4, the J call TRBJ2-1, with 9 positions matching TRBD1. This CDR3 spans 16 amino acids. V lost 4 bases and J lost 9; bases outside the gene matches: 13. Germline V CDR1 and CDR2: SGHVT, SQSDAQ. CDR3 amino acids: CASSSRPGTGLGEQFF. CDR3 sequence (DNA): TGTGCCAGCAGCTCACGTCCCGGGACAGGGCTCGGTGAGCAGTTCTTC. The variable domain in full, completed from reference TRBV7-4 and TRBJ2-1, reads GAGVSQSPRYKVAKRGRDVALRCDSISGHVTLYWYRQTLGQGSEVLTYSQSDAQRDKSGRPSGRFSAERPERSVSTLKIQRTEQGDSAVYLCASSSRPGTGLGEQFFGPGTRLTVL.

This chain joins TRBV29-1 and TRBJ2-7; 7 bases map to TRBD2. Trimming at V came to 4 bases and at J to 2 bases, leaving 8 bases not matched to a gene. The CDR3 loop spans 14 amino acids. Germline loops: CDR1 SQVTM, CDR2 ANQGSEA. CDR3 in DNA: TGCAGCGTTGTCGGGGGGACGGGTACCTACGAGCAGTACTTC. This codes for CSVVGGTGTYEQYF.

As concerns this clonotype: Since a much larger clone is just one base distant, this may be a read error. V and J are TRBV7-2 and TRBJ2-5; TRBD1 matches at 8 bases. Trimming took 4 bases from V and 5 from J; bases not matched to a gene: 9. Germline V gene sequence: CDR1 SGHTA, CDR2 FQGNSA. This CDR3 spans 15 amino acids. Here the CDR3 reads CASSSRQGFYETQYF. The CDR3 DNA follows: TGTGCCAGCAGCTCCAGACAGGGGTTCTATGAGACCCAGTACTTC. Filled out from reference TRBV7-2 and TRBJ2-5, the complete variable domain reads GAGVSQSPSNKVTEKGKDVELRCDPISGHTALYWYRQSLGQGLEFLIYFQGNSAPDKSGLPSDRFSAERTGGSVSTLTIQRTQQEDSAVYLCASSSRQGFYETQYFGPGTRLLVL.

J is TRBJ1-2 and V is TRBV7-9; D remains unclear. Germline lookup yields CDR1 SEHNR and CDR2 FQNEAQ (reference sequence). The CDR3 covers 15 residues. Trimming removed 4 bases from V and 3 bases from J, with 15 bases in between. The CDR3 loop reads CASSSKAKGYYGYTF. As DNA, the CDR3 is TGTGCCAGCAGCTCAAAAGCGAAGGGCTACTATGGCTACACCTTC.

This clonotype appeared a few times. This chain connects TRBV19 to TRBJ2-3, with 8 bases fitting TRBD1. CDR3 size: 14 residues. V was pared by 3 bases and J by 3 bases, with 2 bases of the junction left unmatched. CDR1 and CDR2 from the germline V gene are LNHDA and SQIVND (reference sequence). The CDR3 loop reads CASSIQGATDTQYF. The CDR3 coding sequence is TGTGCCAGTAGTATTCAGGGGGCAACAGATACGCAGTATTTT.

A few counts support this clonotype. This chain joins TRBV6-1 and TRBJ2-7; D call uncertain. Germline lookup yields CDR1 MNHNS and CDR2 SASEGT. The CDR3 contains 13 residues. With 1 base removed from V and 3 bases from J, the gap between germline ends came to 7 bases. The CDR3 sequence is CASSEDSLYEQYV. The CDR3 bases are TGTGCCAGCAGTGAAGACAGTCTCTACGAGCAGTACGTC.